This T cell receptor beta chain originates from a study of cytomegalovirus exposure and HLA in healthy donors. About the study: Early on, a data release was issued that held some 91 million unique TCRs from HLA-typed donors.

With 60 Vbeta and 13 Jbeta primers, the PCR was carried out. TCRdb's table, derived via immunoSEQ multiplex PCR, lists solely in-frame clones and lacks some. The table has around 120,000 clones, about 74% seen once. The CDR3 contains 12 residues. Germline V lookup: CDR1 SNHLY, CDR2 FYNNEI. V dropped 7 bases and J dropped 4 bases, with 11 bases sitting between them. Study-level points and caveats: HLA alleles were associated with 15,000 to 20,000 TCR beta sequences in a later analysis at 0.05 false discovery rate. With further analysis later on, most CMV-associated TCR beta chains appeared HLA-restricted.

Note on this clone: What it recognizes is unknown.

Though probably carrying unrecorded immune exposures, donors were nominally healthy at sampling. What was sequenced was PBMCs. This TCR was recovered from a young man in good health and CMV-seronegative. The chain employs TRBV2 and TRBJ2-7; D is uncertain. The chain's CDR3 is CASTSRFYEQYF. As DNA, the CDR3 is TGTGCCAGCACGAGCAGGTTTTACGAGCAGTACTTC.